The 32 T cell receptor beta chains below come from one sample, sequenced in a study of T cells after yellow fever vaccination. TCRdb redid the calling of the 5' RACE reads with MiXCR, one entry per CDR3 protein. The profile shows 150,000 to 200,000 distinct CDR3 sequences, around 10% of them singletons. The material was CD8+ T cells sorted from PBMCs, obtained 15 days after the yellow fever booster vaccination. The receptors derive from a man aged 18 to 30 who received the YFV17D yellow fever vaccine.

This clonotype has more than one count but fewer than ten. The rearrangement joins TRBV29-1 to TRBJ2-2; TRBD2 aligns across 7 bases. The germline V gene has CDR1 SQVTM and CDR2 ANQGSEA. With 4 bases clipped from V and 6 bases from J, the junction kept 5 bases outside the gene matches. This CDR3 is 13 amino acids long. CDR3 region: CSVVLAIPGELFF. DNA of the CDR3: TGCAGCGTTGTACTAGCGATCCCCGGGGAGCTGTTTTTT.

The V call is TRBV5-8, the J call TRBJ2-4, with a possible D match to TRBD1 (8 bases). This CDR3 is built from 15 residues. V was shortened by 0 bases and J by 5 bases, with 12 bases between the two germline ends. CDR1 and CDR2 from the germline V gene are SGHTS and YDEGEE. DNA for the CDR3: TGTGCCAGCAGCTTGGTTACAGGGGGGGAAAACATTCAGTACTTC. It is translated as CASSLVTGGENIQYF.

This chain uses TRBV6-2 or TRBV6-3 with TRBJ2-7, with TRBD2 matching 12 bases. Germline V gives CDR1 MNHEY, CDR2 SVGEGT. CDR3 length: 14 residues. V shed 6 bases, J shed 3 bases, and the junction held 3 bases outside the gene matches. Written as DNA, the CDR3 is TGTGCCAGCAGCCAGACTAGCGGGGGCTACGAGCAGTACGTC. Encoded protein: CASSQTSGGYEQYV.

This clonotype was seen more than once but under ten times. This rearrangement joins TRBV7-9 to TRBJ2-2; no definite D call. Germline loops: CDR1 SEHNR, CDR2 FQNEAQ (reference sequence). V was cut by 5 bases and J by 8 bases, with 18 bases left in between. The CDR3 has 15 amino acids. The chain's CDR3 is CASSPPSDPRGELFF. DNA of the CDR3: TGTGCCAGCAGCCCCCCCTCGGACCCCCGAGGGGAGCTGTTTTTT.

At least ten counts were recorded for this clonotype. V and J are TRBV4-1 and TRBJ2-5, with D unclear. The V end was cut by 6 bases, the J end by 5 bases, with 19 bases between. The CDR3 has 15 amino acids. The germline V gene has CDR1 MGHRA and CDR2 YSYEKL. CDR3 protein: CASSLMGRTEETQYF. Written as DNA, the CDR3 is TGCGCCAGCAGTTTAATGGGCAGGACGGAGGAGACCCAGTACTTC.

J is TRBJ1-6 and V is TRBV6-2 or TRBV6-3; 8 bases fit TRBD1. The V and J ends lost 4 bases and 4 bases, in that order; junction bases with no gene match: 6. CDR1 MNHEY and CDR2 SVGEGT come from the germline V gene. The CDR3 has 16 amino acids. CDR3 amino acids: CASSFTGTGYNSPLHF. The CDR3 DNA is TGTGCCAGCAGTTTCACCGGGACAGGTTATAATTCACCCCTCCACTTT.

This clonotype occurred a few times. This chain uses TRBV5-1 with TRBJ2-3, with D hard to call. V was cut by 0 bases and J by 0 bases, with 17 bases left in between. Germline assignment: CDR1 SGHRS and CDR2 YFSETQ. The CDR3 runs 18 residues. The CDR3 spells CASSLEGSGVRSTDTQYF. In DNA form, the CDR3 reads TGCGCCAGCAGCTTGGAAGGAAGTGGGGTGAGGAGCACAGATACGCAGTATTTT.

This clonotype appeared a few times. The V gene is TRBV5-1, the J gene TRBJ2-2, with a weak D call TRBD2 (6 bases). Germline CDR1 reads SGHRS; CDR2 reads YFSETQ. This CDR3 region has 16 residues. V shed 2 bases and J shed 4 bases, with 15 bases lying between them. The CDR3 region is CASSFRESSRTGELFF. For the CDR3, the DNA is TGCGCCAGCAGCTTTCGGGAGAGCAGCCGCACCGGGGAGCTGTTTTTT.

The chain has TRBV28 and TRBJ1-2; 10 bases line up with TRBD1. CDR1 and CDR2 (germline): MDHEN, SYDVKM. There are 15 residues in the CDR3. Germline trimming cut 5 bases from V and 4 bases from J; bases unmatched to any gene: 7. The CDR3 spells CASSQGTGVSYGYTF. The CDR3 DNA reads TGTGCCAGCAGTCAGGGGACAGGGGTTAGCTATGGCTACACCTTC.

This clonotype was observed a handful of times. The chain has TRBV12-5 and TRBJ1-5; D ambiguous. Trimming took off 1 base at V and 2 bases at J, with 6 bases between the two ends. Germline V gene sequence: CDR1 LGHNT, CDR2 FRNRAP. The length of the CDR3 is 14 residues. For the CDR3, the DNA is TGTGCTAGTGGTTTGGGGGGAGGCAATCAGCCCCAGCATTTT. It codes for CASGLGGGNQPQHF.

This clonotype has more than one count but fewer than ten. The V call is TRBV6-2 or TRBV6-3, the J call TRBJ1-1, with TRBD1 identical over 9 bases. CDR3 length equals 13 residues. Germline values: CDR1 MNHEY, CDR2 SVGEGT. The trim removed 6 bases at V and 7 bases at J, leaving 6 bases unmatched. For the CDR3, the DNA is TGTGCCAGCAGAGGGACAGGGATAATTGAAGCTTTCTTT. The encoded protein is CASRGTGIIEAFF.

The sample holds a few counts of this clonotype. The CDR3 DNA follows: TGCGCCAGCAGCTTGGAGGGGGCCGACTATGGCTACACCTTC. Amino acid sequence: CASSLEGADYGYTF. This chain links TRBV5-1 with TRBJ1-2; 7 bases fit TRBD1. With V trimmed by 0 bases and J by 3 bases, 2 bases remained unmatched. This CDR3 region has 14 residues. In germline, CDR1 is SGHRS, CDR2 YFSETQ. Full variable domain (remainder filled in from reference TRBV5-1 and TRBJ1-2): KAGVTQTPRYLIKTRGQQVTLSCSPISGHRSVSWYQQTPGQGLQFLFEYFSETQRNKGNFPGRFSGRQFSNSRSEMNVSTLELGDSALYLCASSLEGADYGYTFGSGTRLTVV.

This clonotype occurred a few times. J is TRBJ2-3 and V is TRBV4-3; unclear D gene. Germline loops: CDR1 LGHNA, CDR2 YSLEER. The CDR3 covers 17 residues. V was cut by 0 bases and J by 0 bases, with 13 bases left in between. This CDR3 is CASSQDLDGESTDTQYF. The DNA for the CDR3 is TGCGCCAGCAGCCAAGATCTCGATGGGGAAAGCACAGATACGCAGTATTTT.

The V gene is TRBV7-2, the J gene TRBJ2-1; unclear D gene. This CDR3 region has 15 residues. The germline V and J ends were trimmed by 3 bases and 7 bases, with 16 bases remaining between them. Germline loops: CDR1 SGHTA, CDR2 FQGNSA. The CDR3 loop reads CASSFSARNLNEQFF. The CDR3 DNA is TGTGCCAGCAGCTTCTCAGCTCGAAACCTGAATGAGCAGTTCTTC.

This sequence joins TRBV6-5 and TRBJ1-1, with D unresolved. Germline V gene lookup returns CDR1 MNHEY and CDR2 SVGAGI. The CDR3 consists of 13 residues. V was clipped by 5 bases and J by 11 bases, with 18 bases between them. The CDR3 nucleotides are TGTGCCAGCAGTCCTGGGCCGTGGGGTATTGCTTTCTTT. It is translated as CASSPGPWGIAFF.

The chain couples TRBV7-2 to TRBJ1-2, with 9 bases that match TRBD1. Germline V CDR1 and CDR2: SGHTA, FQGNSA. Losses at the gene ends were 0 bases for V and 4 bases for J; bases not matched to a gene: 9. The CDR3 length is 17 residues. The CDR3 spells CASSLAFGTGNGYGYTF. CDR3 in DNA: TGTGCCAGCAGCTTAGCGTTCGGGACAGGGAACGGCTATGGCTACACCTTC.

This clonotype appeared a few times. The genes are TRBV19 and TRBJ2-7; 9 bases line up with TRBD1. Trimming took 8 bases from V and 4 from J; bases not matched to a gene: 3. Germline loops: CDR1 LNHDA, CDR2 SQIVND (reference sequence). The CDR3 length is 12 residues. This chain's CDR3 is CASGTGPYEQYF. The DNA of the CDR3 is TGTGCCAGTGGGACAGGGCCATACGAGCAGTACTTC. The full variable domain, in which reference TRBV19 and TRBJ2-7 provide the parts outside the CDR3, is DGGITQSPKYLFRKEGQNVTLSCEQNLNHDAMYWYRQDPGQGLRLIYYSQIVNDFQKGDIAEGYSVSREKKESFPLTVTSAQKNPTAFYLCASGTGPYEQYFGPGTRLTVT.

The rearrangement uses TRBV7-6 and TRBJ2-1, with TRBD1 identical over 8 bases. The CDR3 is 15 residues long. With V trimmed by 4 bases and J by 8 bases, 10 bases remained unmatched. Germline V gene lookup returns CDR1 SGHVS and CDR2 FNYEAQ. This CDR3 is CASSYGTGGFYEQFF. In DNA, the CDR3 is TGTGCCAGCAGCTACGGAACAGGGGGTTTCTATGAGCAGTTCTTC.

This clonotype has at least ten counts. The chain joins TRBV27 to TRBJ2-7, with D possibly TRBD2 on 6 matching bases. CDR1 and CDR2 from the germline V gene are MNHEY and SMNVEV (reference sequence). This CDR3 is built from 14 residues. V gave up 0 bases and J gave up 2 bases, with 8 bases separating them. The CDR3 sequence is CASSLSEGPYEQYF. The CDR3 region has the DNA TGTGCCAGCAGTTTATCGGAGGGTCCCTACGAGCAGTACTTC.

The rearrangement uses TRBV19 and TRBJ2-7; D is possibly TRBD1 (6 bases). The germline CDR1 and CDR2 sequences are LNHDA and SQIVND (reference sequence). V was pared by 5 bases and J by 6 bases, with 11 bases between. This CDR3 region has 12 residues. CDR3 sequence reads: CASSDQGSEQYF. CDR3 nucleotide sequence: TGTGCCAGTAGTGACCAGGGGAGCGAGCAGTACTTC.

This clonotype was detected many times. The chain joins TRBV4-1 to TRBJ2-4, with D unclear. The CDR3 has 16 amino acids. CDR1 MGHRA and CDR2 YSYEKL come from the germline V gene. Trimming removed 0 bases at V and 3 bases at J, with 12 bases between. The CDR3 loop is CASSQDLWGVKNIQYF. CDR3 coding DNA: TGCGCCAGCAGCCAAGATCTTTGGGGTGTCAAAAACATTCAGTACTTC.

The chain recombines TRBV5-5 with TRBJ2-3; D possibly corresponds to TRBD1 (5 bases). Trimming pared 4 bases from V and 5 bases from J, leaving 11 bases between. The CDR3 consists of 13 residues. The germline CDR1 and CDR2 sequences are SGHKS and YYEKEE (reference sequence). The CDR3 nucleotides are TGTGCCAGCAGCCCGTTGGGGCGAGATACGCAGTATTTT. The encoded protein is CASSPLGRDTQYF.

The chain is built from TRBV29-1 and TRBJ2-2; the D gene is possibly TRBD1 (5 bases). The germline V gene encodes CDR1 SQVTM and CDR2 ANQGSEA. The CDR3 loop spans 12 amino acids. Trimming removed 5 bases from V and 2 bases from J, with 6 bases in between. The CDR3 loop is CSVWTNTGELFF. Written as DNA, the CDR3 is TGCAGCGTTTGGACAAACACCGGGGAGCTGTTTTTT.

The CDR3 nucleotides read TGTGCCATCAGTGGAAGATCTCTAGCGGGGAGCTCCTACAATGAGCAGTTCTTC. Translated: CAISGRSLAGSSYNEQFF. This chain joins TRBV10-3 and TRBJ2-1, with 9 bases aligning to TRBD2. The V gene's germline CDR1 is ENHRY and CDR2 SYGVKD. The CDR3 is made up of 18 amino acids. The trim removed 4 bases at V and 0 bases at J, leaving 10 bases unmatched.

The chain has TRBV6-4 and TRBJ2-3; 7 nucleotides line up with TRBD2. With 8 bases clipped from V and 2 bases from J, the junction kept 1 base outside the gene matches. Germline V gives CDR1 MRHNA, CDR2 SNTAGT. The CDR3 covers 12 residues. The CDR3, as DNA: TGTGCCAGCCGGGACTACACAGATACGCAGTATTTT. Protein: CASRDYTDTQYF.

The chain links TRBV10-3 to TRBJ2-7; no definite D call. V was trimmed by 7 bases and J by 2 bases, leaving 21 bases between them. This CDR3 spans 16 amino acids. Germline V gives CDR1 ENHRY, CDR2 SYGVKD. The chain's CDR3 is CAIIPLGWPETYEQYV. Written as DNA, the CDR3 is TGTGCCATCATCCCCCTGGGGTGGCCGGAGACCTACGAGCAGTACGTC.

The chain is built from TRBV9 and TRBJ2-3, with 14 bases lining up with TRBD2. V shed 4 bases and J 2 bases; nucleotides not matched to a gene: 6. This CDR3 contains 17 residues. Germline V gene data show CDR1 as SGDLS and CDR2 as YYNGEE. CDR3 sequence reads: CASSLGTSGGVTDTQYF. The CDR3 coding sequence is TGTGCCAGCAGCTTGGGGACTAGCGGGGGCGTCACAGATACGCAGTATTTT.

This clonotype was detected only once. CDR3 protein: CASSERRGQGYEQYF. DNA of the CDR3: TGTGCCAGCAGTGAAAGAAGGGGACAGGGCTACGAGCAGTACTTC. The V call is TRBV2, the J call TRBJ2-7; 9 bases match TRBD1. Germline CDR1 reads SNHLY; CDR2 reads FYNNEI. The V and J ends lost 2 bases and 3 bases, in that order; junction bases with no gene match: 5. This CDR3 has 15 amino acids.

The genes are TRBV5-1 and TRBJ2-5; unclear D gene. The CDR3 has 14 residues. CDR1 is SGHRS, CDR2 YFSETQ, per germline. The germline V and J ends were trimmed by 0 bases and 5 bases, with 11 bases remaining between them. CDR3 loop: CASSLVPGRETQYF. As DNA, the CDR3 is TGCGCCAGCAGCTTGGTTCCGGGCCGCGAGACCCAGTACTTC.

The CDR3 DNA is TGTGCCAGCAGCTTATTGCCGGGGGGAACAGATACGCAGTATTTT. It encodes CASSLLPGGTDTQYF. V and J are TRBV7-2 and TRBJ2-3, with 7 bases identical to TRBD2. Germline lookup yields CDR1 SGHTA and CDR2 FQGNSA. Germline trimming cut 2 bases from V and 3 bases from J; bases unmatched to any gene: 5. The CDR3 loop spans 15 amino acids.

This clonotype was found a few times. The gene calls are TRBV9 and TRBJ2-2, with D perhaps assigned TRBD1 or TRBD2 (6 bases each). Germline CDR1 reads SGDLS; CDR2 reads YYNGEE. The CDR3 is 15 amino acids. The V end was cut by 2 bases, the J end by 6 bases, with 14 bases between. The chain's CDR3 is CASSVIGGASGELFF. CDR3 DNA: TGTGCCAGCAGCGTGATCGGGGGCGCGTCCGGGGAGCTGTTTTTT.

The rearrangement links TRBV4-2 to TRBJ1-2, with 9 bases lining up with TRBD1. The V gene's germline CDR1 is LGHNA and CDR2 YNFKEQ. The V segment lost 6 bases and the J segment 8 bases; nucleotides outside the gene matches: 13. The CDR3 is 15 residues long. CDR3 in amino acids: CASRYLTGGGDGYTF. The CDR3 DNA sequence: TGTGCCAGCAGGTATCTTACAGGGGGCGGTGACGGCTACACCTTC.